This passage covers 30 T cell receptor beta chains from one sample sequenced in a study of T-cell memory formation after mild COVID-19. TCRdb re-derived calls from the 5' RACE reads in MiXCR, one entry per CDR3 protein. The data contain about 350,000 distinct CDR3 sequences, roughly 13% of them singletons. Sequencing used PBMCs or a T cell subset sorted from them (not recorded which). All receptors come from a young man who had mild COVID-19 (a few samples of this study predate the infection). Cell type and time point are not known.

The rearrangement links TRBV12-3 or TRBV12-4 to TRBJ2-3; no reliable D call. This CDR3 region has 14 residues. V was shortened by 5 bases and J by 3 bases, with 12 bases between the two germline ends. CDR3 nucleotides: TGTGCCAGCAGTCAACCCTCAGAGACAGATACGCAGTATTTT. Translating gives CASSQPSETDTQYF.

This chain's CDR3 is CASSVSTHQPQHF. The DNA for the CDR3 is TGTGCCAGCAGTGTGTCCACCCATCAGCCCCAGCATTTT. This chain connects TRBV2 to TRBJ1-5, with D uncertain. Germline V gene data show CDR1 as SNHLY and CDR2 as FYNNEI. V was pared by 4 bases and J by 5 bases, with 9 bases between. CDR3 length: 13 amino acids.

In its sample, this clonotype was seen a few times. One end of the junction fails to match germline, which may point to a read error. The rearrangement links TRBV7-7 to TRBJ2-2; 12 bases match TRBD2. Germline lookup yields CDR1 SSHAT and CDR2 FNYEAQ (reference sequence). This CDR3 is 17 amino acids long. As DNA, the CDR3 is TGTGCTAGCAGCTCAACTGGACTAGCGGGGTACACCGGGGAGCTGTTTTTT. Translating gives CASSSTGLAGYTGELFF.

This clonotype has a handful of counts. The rearrangement links TRBV7-2 to TRBJ2-3; tentatively, D is TRBD1 (6 bases). This CDR3 is built from 15 residues. In germline, CDR1 is SGHTA, CDR2 FQGNSA. Trimming stripped 2 bases from V and 3 bases from J, with 12 bases between. The CDR3 DNA reads TGTGCCAGCAGCTTAACAGGGTTGGGTACAGATACGCAGTATTTT. Protein sequence: CASSLTGLGTDTQYF.

V and J are TRBV11-2 and TRBJ2-7; 7 bases agree with TRBD2. The CDR3 runs 15 residues. Trimming at V came to 5 bases and at J to 6 bases, leaving 13 bases not matched to a gene. Looked up from germline, CDR1 is SGHAT and CDR2 is FQNNGV. This CDR3 is CASSPRPAGTAEQYF. In nucleotides, the CDR3 is TGTGCCAGCAGCCCAAGGCCAGCGGGGACGGCCGAGCAGTACTTC.

This clonotype was detected only a few times. V and J are TRBV6-1 and TRBJ2-1, with D perhaps being TRBD1 or TRBD2 (5 bases each). V lost 10 bases, J lost 10 bases, and 14 bases lay in between. Germline V gene sequence: CDR1 MNHNS, CDR2 SASEGT. The CDR3 is 11 amino acids. The CDR3 loop reads CAIVEGWEQFF. CDR3 bases: TGTGCCATCGTAGAGGGGTGGGAGCAGTTCTTC.

The gene calls are TRBV5-1 and TRBJ1-5; D uncertain. Germline CDR1 reads SGHRS; CDR2 reads YFSETQ. CDR3 length: 13 residues. Trimming stripped 0 bases from V and 4 bases from J, with 5 bases between. The CDR3 DNA reads as TGCGCCAGCAGCTTGGAAGCGAATCAGCCCCAGCATTTT. Translating it yields CASSLEANQPQHF.

The chain couples TRBV4-2 to TRBJ2-5, with 11 nucleotides matching TRBD2. The CDR3 extends over 15 amino acids. From germline, CDR1 is LGHNA and CDR2 YNFKEQ. With 1 base clipped from V and 2 bases from J, the junction kept 0 bases outside the gene matches. The DNA of the CDR3 is TGTGCCAGCAGCCAAGGGACTAGCGGGCAAGAGACCCAGTACTTC. This sequence encodes CASSQGTSGQETQYF.

This clonotype was detected a few times. The J gene is TRBJ2-1, the V gene TRBV2; possibly TRBD1 for D (6 bases). The V and J ends lost 4 bases and 1 base respectively, with 8 bases between them. The germline V gene has CDR1 SNHLY and CDR2 FYNNEI. This CDR3 comprises 14 residues. The CDR3: CASSAGTSYNEQFF. The CDR3 DNA reads TGTGCCAGCAGTGCAGGGACATCCTACAATGAGCAGTTCTTC.

There are a few counts of this clonotype. This chain's CDR3 is CASSPGEADTQYF. CDR3 bases: TGTGCCAGCAGTCCCGGGGAGGCGGATACGCAGTATTTT. V gene TRBV7-9 combines with J gene TRBJ2-3, with D possibly matching TRBD2 (6 bases). Germline V gene sequence: CDR1 SEHNR, CDR2 FQNEAQ (reference sequence). There are 13 residues in the CDR3. Trimming pared 6 bases from V and 6 bases from J, leaving 13 bases between.

This rearrangement joins TRBV29-1 to TRBJ1-1, with a weak D call TRBD1 (6 bases). The CDR3 sequence is 13 residues long. Trimming pared 7 bases from V and 1 base from J, leaving 13 bases between. Germline assignment: CDR1 SQVTM and CDR2 ANQGSEA. Here the CDR3 reads CSGKPRGNTEAFF. The CDR3, as DNA: TGCAGCGGCAAGCCCAGGGGGAACACTGAAGCTTTCTTT.

In this sample, this clonotype turned up a few times. Here the CDR3 reads CASSRGRGPINEQFF. CDR3 sequence (DNA): TGTGCCAGCAGCCGGGGGAGGGGCCCCATCAATGAGCAGTTCTTC. V is TRBV7-2 and J is TRBJ2-1, with 7 bases matching TRBD2. V was clipped by 5 bases and J by 6 bases; unmatched bases: 10. From germline, CDR1 is SGHTA and CDR2 FQGNSA. The CDR3 covers 15 residues. The variable domain in full, completed from reference TRBV7-2 and TRBJ2-1, reads GAGVSQSPSNKVTEKGKDVELRCDPISGHTALYWYRQSLGQGLEFLIYFQGNSAPDKSGLPSDRFSAERTGGSVSTLTIQRTQQEDSAVYLCASSRGRGPINEQFFGPGTRLTVL.

This clonotype came up many times. The chain is built from TRBV6-5 and TRBJ2-2, with D perhaps given as TRBD1 or TRBD2 (5 bases each). Germline lookup yields CDR1 MNHEY and CDR2 SVGAGI. The V and J ends lost 2 bases and 5 bases respectively, with 9 bases between them. This CDR3 comprises 14 residues. DNA for the CDR3: TGTGCCAGCAGTTACCAGGGCGGGACCGGGGAGCTGTTTTTT. Translating it yields CASSYQGGTGELFF.

This clonotype was picked up a small number of times. The chain recombines TRBV4-1 with TRBJ2-7; TRBD1 aligns across 8 bases. The CDR3 is 15 amino acids. The germline gives CDR1 MGHRA, CDR2 YSYEKL. J gave up 6 bases and V 0 bases, and 7 bases lay outside the gene matches. Written as DNA, the CDR3 is TGCGCCAGCAGCCAAGATGACAGGGGCATCGGCGAGCAGTACGTC. This encodes CASSQDDRGIGEQYV.

The chain has TRBV18 and TRBJ2-7, with D maybe TRBD1 (6 bases). This CDR3 has 14 amino acids. V gave up 6 bases and J gave up 3 bases, with 15 bases separating them. The germline V gene has CDR1 KGHSH and CDR2 LQKENI. For the CDR3, the DNA is TGTGCCAGCTCGCGCGAAGGACAGAGCTACGAGCAGTACGTC. This sequence encodes CASSREGQSYEQYV.

This clonotype was observed many times. The rearrangement links TRBV11-2 to TRBJ2-1, with D unresolved. Germline V lookup: CDR1 SGHAT, CDR2 FQNNGV. The CDR3 is 12 residues long. V was trimmed by 3 bases and J by 8 bases, leaving 8 bases between them. CDR3 nucleotides: TGTGCCAGCAGCTTCAAGGGCGATGAGCAGTTCTTC. This gives the protein CASSFKGDEQFF.

The chain is built from TRBV20-1 and TRBJ2-1, with a tentative D call TRBD1 (6 bases). Trimming left V 6 bases short and J 6 bases short, with 18 bases between. Germline CDR1 and CDR2: DFQATT and SNEGSKA (reference sequence). CDR3 size: 14 residues. The CDR3 DNA reads TGCAGTGCCGTCGTTGTTGGGGGCGGCAATGAGCAGTTCTTC. Its protein is CSAVVVGGGNEQFF.

The rearrangement links TRBV9 to TRBJ1-5; D is uncertain. Germline V CDR1 and CDR2: SGDLS, YYNGEE. V shed 4 bases and J shed 0 bases, with 11 bases lying between them. CDR3 length: 15 amino acids. The CDR3 DNA reads TGTGCCAGCAGCCACGGACGGGATAGCAATCAGCCCCAGCATTTT. It yields the protein CASSHGRDSNQPQHF. The full variable domain, in which reference TRBV9 and TRBJ1-5 provide the parts outside the CDR3, is DSGVTQTPKHLITATGQRVTLRCSPRSGDLSVYWYQQSLDQGLQFLIQYYNGEERAKGNILERFSAQQFPDLHSELNLSSLELGDSALYFCASSHGRDSNQPQHFGDGTRLSIL.

This clonotype was recorded once. The chain joins TRBV2 to TRBJ2-7; 7 positions agree with TRBD1. V shed 5 bases, J shed 0 bases, and the junction held 4 bases outside the gene matches. There are 14 residues in the CDR3. CDR1 and CDR2 from the germline V gene are SNHLY and FYNNEI. CDR3 region: CASSRDSYSYEQYV. The CDR3 DNA sequence: TGTGCCAGCAGTAGGGACAGCTACTCCTACGAGCAGTACGTC.

This clonotype was seen a few times. This chain joins TRBV27 and TRBJ2-7; TRBD1 agrees at 7 bases. CDR3 length: 15 amino acids. Germline CDR1 MNHEY, CDR2 SMNVEV (reference sequence). Germline trimming cut 6 bases from V and 3 bases from J; bases unmatched to any gene: 11. CDR3 coding DNA: TGTGCCAGCAGATTCCGAGGACAGGTTAGCTACGAGCAGTACTTC. Translation: CASRFRGQVSYEQYF.

The rearrangement uses TRBV12-3 or TRBV12-4 and TRBJ1-6; no definite D call. The CDR3 extends over 14 amino acids. The germline V and J ends were trimmed by 5 bases and 13 bases, with 18 bases remaining between them. The CDR3 sequence is CASSIHPSAGPLHF. CDR3 nucleotide sequence: TGTGCCAGCAGTATCCACCCGAGTGCGGGTCCCCTCCACTTT.

This clonotype was found a few times. This chain's CDR3 is CASSFYGRGTVFF. In DNA form, the CDR3 reads TGTGCCAGCAGTTTTTACGGGAGGGGAACTGTTTTTTTT. This sequence joins TRBV12-3 or TRBV12-4 and TRBJ1-4, with D possibly being TRBD1 (5 bases). V was clipped by 3 bases and J by 17 bases, with 19 bases between them. This CDR3 spans 13 amino acids.

For this clonotype: A read error may produce the germline difference seen at one junction end. This chain uses TRBV28 with TRBJ1-5, with unresolved D. CDR1 and CDR2 from the germline V gene are MDHEN and SYDVKM. CDR3 size: 12 residues. The CDR3 DNA sequence: TGTGCCAGCAGGATGAGGGATCAGCCTCAGCATTTT. Protein: CASRMRDQPQHF.

This clonotype was seen at least ten times. The genes are TRBV6-2 or TRBV6-3 and TRBJ2-5, with 9 bases identical to TRBD2. J lost 14 bases, V lost 6 bases, and 10 bases had no gene match. Germline V gene lookup returns CDR1 MNHEY and CDR2 SVGEGT. CDR3 length: 12 amino acids. The CDR3 region has the DNA TGTGCCAGCAGAAGAATAGCGGGGGCCGACTACTTC. Encoded protein: CASRRIAGADYF.

This clonotype occurred a few times. V and J are TRBV4-1 and TRBJ2-7; 9 nucleotides align to TRBD1. V gave up 4 bases and J gave up 3 bases; unmatched junction bases: 4. This CDR3 is built from 14 residues. Germline values: CDR1 MGHRA, CDR2 YSYEKL. Here the CDR3 reads CASSRTGESYEQYF. The CDR3 DNA reads as TGCGCCAGCAGCCGGACAGGGGAGAGCTACGAGCAGTACTTC.

This clonotype was found a few times. The rearrangement joins TRBV7-2 to TRBJ2-5; a weak D match, TRBD2 (5 bases). CDR3 size: 15 residues. V was pared by 1 base and J by 2 bases, with 11 bases between. Germline assignment: CDR1 SGHTA and CDR2 FQGNSA. Written as DNA, the CDR3 is TGTGCCAGCAGCTTAGTTGCCCGGGAACAAGAGACCCAGTACTTC. It is translated as CASSLVAREQETQYF.

This clonotype appeared a few times. This chain links TRBV3-1 with TRBJ2-7; D remains unclear. Germline V gene lookup returns CDR1 LGHDT and CDR2 YNNKEL (reference sequence). The V end was cut by 0 bases, the J end by 6 bases, with 12 bases between. The CDR3 contains 14 residues. As DNA, the CDR3 is TGTGCCAGCAGCCAAGAACTTCAGGCAGGCGAGCAGTACTTC. The encoded protein is CASSQELQAGEQYF.

The genes are TRBV5-5 and TRBJ2-7, with D hard to call. The length of the CDR3 is 14 residues. V lost 3 bases and J 1 base, leaving 11 bases between the germline ends. Germline V gene sequence: CDR1 SGHKS, CDR2 YYEKEE (reference sequence). CDR3 nucleotide sequence: TGTGCCAGCAGCTCGGACGGACGATCCTACGAGCAGTACTTC. This encodes CASSSDGRSYEQYF.

J is TRBJ2-1 and V is TRBV7-2, with 9 bases lining up with TRBD2. Germline V CDR1 and CDR2: SGHTA, FQGNSA. Germline trimming cut 1 base from V and 9 bases from J; bases unmatched to any gene: 10. The CDR3 consists of 16 residues. This chain's CDR3 is CASSLVGLAGHGEQFF. The CDR3 bases are TGTGCCAGCAGCTTAGTTGGTCTAGCGGGGCACGGTGAGCAGTTCTTC.

The sample holds a few counts of this clonotype. The rearrangement uses TRBV6-4 and TRBJ2-3, with TRBD1 matching over 7 bases. The CDR3 consists of 13 residues. Unmatched junction bases numbered 3, after V lost 5 bases and J lost 4 bases. Germline V gene lookup returns CDR1 MRHNA and CDR2 SNTAGT. CDR3 in amino acids: CASSLQGSDTQYF. Here the CDR3 DNA reads TGTGCCAGCAGTTTACAGGGGTCAGATACGCAGTATTTT.